This T cell receptor (beta chain) was sequenced in a study of Ad26.COV2.S vaccination and SARS-CoV-2 variants. Study-level background: Administration of Ad26.COV2.S was intramuscular, either once or twice 56 days apart.

Sample treatment: over 15 received Ad26.COV2.S at low or high dose, single or two shots; about 5 received placebo; per-sample allocation not given. Collection of samples fell on day 63 after the first vaccine or placebo injection. An Ad26 vector expressing Wuhan-strain SARS-CoV-2 spike constituted the vaccine. Germline loops: CDR1 MNHNY, CDR2 SVGAGI (reference sequence). Trimming cost V 7 bases and J 0 bases, with 13 bases left between them. This CDR3 is 15 amino acids long. Turning to this clone: Antigen unknown.

Libraries were prepared by immunoSEQ multiplex PCR; TCRdb keeps only in-frame clonotypes and omits some of them. Counted here are about 370,000 clones, 89% occurring once; the ten biggest clones make up 1.5% to 2%. Study observations and caveats: Analyses of TCR breadth and depth may have underestimated total T cell responses. Reported findings describe substantial breadth in spike-specific CD8+ and CD4+ T cell responses following vaccination.

The chain couples TRBV6-6 to TRBJ1-3; possible D gene TRBD1, 6 bases. The sequence was collected from a person between 18 and 60 years old who received the Ad26.COV2.S COVID-19 vaccine or a placebo. Sample: peripheral blood, taken in a trial of Ad26.COV2.S vaccine versus placebo. The CDR3 loop reads CASIKGGHSGNTIYF. DNA of the CDR3: TGTGCCAGCATAAAGGGGGGCCACTCTGGAAACACCATATATTTT.